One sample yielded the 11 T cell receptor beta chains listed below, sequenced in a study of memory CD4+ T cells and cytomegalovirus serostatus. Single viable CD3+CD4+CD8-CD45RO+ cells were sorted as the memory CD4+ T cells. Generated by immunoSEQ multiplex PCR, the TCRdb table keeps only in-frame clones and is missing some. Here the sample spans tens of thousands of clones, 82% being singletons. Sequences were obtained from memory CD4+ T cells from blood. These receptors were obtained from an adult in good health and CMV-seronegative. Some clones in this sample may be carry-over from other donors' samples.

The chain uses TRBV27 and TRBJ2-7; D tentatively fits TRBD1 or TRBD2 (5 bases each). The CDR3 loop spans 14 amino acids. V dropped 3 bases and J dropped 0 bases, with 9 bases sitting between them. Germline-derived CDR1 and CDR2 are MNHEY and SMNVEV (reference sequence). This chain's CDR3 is CASSFKGSSYEQYF. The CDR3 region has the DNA TGTGCCAGCAGTTTTAAGGGGAGCTCCTACGAGCAGTACTTC.

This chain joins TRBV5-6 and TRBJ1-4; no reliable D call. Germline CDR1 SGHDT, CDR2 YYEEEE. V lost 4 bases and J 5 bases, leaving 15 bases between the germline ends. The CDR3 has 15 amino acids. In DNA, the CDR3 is TGTGCCAGCAGCCCCCTGATGCAGCCGAATGAAAAACTGTTTTTT. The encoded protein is CASSPLMQPNEKLFF.

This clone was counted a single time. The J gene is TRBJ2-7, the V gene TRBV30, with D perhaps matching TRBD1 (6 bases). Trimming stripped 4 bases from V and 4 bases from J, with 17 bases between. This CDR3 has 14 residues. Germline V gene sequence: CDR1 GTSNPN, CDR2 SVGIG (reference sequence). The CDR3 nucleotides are TGTGCCTGGAATCCTCCGGGACAACCATACGAGCAGTACTTC. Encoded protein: CAWNPPGQPYEQYF.

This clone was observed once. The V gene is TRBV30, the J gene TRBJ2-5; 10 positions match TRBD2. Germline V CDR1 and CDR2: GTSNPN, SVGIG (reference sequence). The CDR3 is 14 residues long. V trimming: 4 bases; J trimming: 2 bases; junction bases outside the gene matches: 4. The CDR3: CAWTKLAGQETQYF. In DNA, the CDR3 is TGTGCCTGGACTAAACTAGCGGGACAAGAGACCCAGTACTTC.

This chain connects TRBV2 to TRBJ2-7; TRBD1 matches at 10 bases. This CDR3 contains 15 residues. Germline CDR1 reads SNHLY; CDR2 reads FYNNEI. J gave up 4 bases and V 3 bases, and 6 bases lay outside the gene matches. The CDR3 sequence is CASSDSGQGQYEQYF. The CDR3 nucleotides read TGTGCCAGCAGTGATTCGGGACAGGGGCAATACGAGCAGTACTTC.

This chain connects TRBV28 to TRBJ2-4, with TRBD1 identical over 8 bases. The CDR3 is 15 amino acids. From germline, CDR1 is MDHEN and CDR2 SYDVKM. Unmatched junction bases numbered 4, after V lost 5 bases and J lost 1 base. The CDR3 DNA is TGTGCCAGCAGTATTGCAGGGGGCGCCAAAAACATTCAGTACTTC. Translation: CASSIAGGAKNIQYF.

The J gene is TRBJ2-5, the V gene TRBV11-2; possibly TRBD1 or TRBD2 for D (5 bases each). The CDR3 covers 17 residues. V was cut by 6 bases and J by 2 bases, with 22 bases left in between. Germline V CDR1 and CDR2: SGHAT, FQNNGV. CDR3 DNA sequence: TGTGCCAGCAGGCTAGGTGGGGGTCGTATCCGTCAAGAGACCCAGTACTTC. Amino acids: CASRLGGGRIRQETQYF.

The CDR3 spells CAAEAGVSYEQFF. The CDR3 nucleotides are TGTGCCGCGGAAGCGGGAGTGAGCTATGAGCAGTTCTTC. V gene TRBV30 combines with J gene TRBJ2-1; 8 nucleotides agree with TRBD2. The CDR3 runs to 13 residues. The germline V gene has CDR1 GTSNPN and CDR2 SVGIG (reference sequence). Unmatched junction bases numbered 11, after V lost 8 bases and J lost 8 bases.

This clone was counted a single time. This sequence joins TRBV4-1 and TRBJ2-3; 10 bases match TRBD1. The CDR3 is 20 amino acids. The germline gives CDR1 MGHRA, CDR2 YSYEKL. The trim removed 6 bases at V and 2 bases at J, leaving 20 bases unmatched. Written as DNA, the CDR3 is TGCGCCAGCAGGGACCCGGACGGACAGGGGGTGGTCTCCCTCACAGATACGCAGTATTTT. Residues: CASRDPDGQGVVSLTDTQYF.

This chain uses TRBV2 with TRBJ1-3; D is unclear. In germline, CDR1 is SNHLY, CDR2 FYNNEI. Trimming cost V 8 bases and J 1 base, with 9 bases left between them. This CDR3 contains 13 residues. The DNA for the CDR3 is TGTGCCAGCTTGCGCTTTTCTGGAAACACCATATATTTT. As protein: CASLRFSGNTIYF.

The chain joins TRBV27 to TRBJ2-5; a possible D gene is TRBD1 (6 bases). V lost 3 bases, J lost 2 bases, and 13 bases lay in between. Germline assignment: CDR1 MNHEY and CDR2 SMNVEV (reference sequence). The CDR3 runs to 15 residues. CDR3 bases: TGTGCCAGCAGTTTCCAAGGGGGATTTCAAGAGACCCAGTACTTC. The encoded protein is CASSFQGGFQETQYF.